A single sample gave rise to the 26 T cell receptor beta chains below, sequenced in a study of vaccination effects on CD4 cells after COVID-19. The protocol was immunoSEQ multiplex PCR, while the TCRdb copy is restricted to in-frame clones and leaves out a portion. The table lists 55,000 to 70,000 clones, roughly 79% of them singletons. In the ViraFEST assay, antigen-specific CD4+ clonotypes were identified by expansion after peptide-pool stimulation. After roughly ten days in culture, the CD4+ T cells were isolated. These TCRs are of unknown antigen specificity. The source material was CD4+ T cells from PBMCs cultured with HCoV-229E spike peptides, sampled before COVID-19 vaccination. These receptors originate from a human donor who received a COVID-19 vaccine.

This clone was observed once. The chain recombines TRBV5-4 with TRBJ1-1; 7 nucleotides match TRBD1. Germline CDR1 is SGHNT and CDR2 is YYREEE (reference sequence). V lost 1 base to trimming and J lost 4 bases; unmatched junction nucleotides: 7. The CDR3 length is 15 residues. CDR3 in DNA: TGTGCCAGCAGCTTGCAGGGGGTTCAAGGCACTGAAGCTTTCTTT. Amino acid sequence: CASSLQGVQGTEAFF. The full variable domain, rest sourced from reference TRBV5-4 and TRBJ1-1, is ETGVTQSPTHLIKTRGQQVTLRCSSQSGHNTVSWYQQALGQGPQFIFQYYREEENGRGNFPPRFSGLQFPNYSSELNVNALELDDSALYLCASSLQGVQGTEAFFGQGTRLTVV.

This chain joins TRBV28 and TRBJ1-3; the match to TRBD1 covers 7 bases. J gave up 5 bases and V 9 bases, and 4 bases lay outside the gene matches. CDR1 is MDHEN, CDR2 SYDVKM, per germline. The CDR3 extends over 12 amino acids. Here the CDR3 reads CASRGGRNTIYF. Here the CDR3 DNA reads TGTGCCAGTAGAGGGGGCCGAAACACCATATATTTT. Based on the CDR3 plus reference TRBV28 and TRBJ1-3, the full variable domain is DVKVTQSSRYLVKRTGEKVFLECVQDMDHENMFWYRQDPGLGLRLIYFSYDVKMKEKGDIPEGYSVSREKKERFSLILESASTNQTSMYLCASRGGRNTIYFGEGSWLTVV.

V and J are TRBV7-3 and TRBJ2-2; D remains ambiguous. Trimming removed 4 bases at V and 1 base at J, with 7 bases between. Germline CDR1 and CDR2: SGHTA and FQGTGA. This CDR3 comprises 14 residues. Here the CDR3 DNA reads TGTGCCAGCAGCTCTGGAGTGAACACCGGGGAGCTGTTTTTT. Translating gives CASSSGVNTGELFF.

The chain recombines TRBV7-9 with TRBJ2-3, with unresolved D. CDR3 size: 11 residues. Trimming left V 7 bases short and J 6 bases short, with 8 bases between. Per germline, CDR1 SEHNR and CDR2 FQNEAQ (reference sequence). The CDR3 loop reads CASTVRDTQYF. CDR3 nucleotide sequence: TGTGCCAGCACCGTGCGGGATACGCAGTATTTT.

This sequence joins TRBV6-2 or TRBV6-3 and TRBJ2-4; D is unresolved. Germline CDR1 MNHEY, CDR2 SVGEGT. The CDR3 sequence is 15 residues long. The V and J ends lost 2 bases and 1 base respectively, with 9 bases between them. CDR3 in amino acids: CASSYRDLAKNIQYF. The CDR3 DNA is TGTGCCAGCAGTTACAGGGATTTGGCCAAAAACATTCAGTACTTC.

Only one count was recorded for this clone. CDR3 sequence: CASSLASSGGAETQYF. The CDR3 coding sequence is TGTGCCAGCAGCTTGGCCTCTAGCGGGGGGGCGGAGACCCAGTACTTC. V usage is TRBV5-4 and J usage is TRBJ2-5; 12 nucleotides agree with TRBD2. Germline loops: CDR1 SGHNT, CDR2 YYREEE (reference sequence). V lost 0 bases to trimming and J lost 5 bases; unmatched junction nucleotides: 5. There are 16 residues in the CDR3.

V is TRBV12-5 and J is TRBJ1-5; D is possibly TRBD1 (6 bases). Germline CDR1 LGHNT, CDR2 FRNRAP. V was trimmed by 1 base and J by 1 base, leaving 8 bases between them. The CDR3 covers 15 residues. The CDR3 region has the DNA TGTGCTAGTGGTTTGGCCACAGGGAGCAATCAGCCCCAGCATTTT. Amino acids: CASGLATGSNQPQHF.

Here the CDR3 reads CASSLGVNRGETQYF. The CDR3 DNA follows: TGTGCCAGCAGCTTGGGGGTCAACCGGGGGGAGACCCAGTACTTC. The J gene is TRBJ2-5, the V gene TRBV5-4; a possible D gene is TRBD2 (6 bases). Germline V gene lookup returns CDR1 SGHNT and CDR2 YYREEE (reference sequence). The CDR3 extends over 15 amino acids. V was clipped by 0 bases and J by 5 bases, with 14 bases between them.

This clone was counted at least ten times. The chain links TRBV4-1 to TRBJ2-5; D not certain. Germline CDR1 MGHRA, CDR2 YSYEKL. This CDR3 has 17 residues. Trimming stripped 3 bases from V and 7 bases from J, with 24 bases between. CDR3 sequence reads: CASSQPWGGRHGWTQYF. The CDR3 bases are TGCGCCAGCAGCCAGCCTTGGGGTGGACGGCATGGATGGACCCAGTACTTC.

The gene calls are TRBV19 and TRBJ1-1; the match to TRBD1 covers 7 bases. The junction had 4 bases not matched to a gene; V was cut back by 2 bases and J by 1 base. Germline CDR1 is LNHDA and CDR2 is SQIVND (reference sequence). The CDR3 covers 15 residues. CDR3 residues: CASSIQGTANTEAFF. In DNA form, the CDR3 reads TGTGCCAGTAGTATACAAGGGACAGCGAACACTGAAGCTTTCTTT.

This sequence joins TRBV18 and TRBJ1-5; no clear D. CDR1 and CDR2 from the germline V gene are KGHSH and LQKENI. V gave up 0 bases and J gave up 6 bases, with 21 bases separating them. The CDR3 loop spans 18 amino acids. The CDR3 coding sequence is TGTGCCAGCTCACCACCGGTGTCAAGGAGTACTAGGAGTCAGCCCCAGCATTTT. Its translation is CASSPPVSRSTRSQPQHF.

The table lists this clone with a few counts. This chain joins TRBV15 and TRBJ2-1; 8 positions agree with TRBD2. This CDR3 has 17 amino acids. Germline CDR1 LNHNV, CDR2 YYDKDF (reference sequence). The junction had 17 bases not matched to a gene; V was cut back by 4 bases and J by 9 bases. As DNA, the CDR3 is TGTGCCACCAGCACCCAGCATACCGGGACTAGTGTTAGTGAGCAGTTCTTC. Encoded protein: CATSTQHTGTSVSEQFF.

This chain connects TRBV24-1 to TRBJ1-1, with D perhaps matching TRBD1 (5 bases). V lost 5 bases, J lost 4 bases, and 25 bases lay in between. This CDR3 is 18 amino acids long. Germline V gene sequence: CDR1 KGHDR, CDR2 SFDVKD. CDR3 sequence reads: CATSGATTDGMGTTEAFF. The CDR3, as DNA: TGTGCCACCAGTGGCGCGACGACAGATGGAATGGGGACCACTGAAGCTTTCTTT.

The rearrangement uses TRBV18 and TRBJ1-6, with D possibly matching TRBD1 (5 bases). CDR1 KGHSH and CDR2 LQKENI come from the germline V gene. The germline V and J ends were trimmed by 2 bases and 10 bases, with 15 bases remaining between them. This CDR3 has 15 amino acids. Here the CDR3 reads CASSPIQGENSPLHF. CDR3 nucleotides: TGTGCCAGCTCACCAATTCAGGGAGAGAACTCACCCCTCCACTTT.

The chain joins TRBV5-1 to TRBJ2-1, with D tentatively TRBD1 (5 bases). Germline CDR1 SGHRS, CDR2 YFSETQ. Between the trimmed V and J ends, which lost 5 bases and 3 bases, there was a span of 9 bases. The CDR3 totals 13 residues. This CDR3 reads CASRFDSYNEQFF. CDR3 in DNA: TGCGCCAGCAGGTTCGACAGCTACAATGAGCAGTTCTTC. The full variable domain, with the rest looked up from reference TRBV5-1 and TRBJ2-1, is KAGVTQTPRYLIKTRGQQVTLSCSPISGHRSVSWYQQTPGQGLQFLFEYFSETQRNKGNFPGRFSGRQFSNSRSEMNVSTLELGDSALYLCASRFDSYNEQFFGPGTRLTVL.

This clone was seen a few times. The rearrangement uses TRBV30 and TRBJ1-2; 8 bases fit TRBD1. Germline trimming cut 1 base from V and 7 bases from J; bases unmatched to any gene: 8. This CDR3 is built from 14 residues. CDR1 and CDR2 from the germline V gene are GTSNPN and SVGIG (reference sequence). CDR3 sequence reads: CAWSGLQGVGGYTF. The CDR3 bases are TGTGCCTGGAGTGGCCTACAGGGGGTGGGTGGCTACACCTTC.

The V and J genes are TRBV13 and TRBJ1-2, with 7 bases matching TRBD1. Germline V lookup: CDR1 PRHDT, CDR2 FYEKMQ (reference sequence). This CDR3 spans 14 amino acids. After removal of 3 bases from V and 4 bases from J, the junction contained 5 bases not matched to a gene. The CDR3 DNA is TGTGCCAGCAGCTTGAGACAGGGACTCTATGGCTACACCTTC. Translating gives CASSLRQGLYGYTF.

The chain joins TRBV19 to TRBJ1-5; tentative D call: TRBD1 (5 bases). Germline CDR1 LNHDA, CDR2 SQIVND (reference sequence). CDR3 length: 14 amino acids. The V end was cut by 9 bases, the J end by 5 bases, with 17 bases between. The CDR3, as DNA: TGTGCCAGCTCCGGGACCTTAGGGCATCAGCCCCAGCATTTT. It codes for CASSGTLGHQPQHF.

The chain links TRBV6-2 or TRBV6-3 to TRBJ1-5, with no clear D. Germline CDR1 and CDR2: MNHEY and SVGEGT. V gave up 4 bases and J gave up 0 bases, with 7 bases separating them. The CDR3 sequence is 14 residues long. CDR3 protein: CASSFRYSNQPQHF. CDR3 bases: TGTGCCAGCAGTTTTCGTTATAGCAATCAGCCCCAGCATTTT.

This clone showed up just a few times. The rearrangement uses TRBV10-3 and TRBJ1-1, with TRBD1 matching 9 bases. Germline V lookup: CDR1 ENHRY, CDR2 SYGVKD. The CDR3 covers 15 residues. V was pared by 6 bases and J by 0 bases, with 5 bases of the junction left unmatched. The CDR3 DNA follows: TGTGCCATCAGAGAGACAGGGGGAGTGAACACTGAAGCTTTCTTT. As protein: CAIRETGGVNTEAFF.

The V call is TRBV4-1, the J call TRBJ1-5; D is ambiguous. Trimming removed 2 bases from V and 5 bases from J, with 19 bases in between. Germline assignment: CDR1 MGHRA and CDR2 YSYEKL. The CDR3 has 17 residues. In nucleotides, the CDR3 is TGCGCCAGCAGCCAACTCGTATTTACAGCAGGTTATCAGCCCCAGCATTTT. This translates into CASSQLVFTAGYQPQHF.

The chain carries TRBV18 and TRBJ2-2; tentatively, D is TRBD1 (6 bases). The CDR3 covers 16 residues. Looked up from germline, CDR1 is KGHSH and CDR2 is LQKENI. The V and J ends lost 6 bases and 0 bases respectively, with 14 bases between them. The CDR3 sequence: CASSQTGTTNTGELFF. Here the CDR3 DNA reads TGTGCCAGCTCCCAGACAGGCACAACGAACACCGGGGAGCTGTTTTTT.

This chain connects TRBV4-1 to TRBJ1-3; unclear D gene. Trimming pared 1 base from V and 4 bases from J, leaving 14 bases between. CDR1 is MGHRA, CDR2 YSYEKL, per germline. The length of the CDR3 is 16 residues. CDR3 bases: TGCGCCAGCAGCCAAGGGGGAGCGAGTATCGGAAACACCATATATTTT. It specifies CASSQGGASIGNTIYF.

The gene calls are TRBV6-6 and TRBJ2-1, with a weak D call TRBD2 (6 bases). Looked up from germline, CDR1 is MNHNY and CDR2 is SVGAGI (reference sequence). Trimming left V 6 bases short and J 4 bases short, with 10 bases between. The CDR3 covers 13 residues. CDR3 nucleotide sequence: TGTGCCAGCAGGGGGGGACGATACAATGAGCAGTTCTTC. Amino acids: CASRGGRYNEQFF.

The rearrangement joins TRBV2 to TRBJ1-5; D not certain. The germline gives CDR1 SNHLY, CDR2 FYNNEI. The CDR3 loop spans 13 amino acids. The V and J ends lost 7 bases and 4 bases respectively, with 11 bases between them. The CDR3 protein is CASKRVGNQPQHF. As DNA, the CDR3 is TGTGCCAGCAAGAGGGTTGGGAATCAGCCCCAGCATTTT.

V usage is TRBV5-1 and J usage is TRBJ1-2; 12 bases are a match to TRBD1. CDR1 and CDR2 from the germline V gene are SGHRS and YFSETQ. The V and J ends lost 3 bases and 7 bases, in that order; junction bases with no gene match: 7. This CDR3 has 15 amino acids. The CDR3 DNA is TGCGCCAGCAGCTGGGACAGGGGGCGCGAAGGTGGCTACACCTTC. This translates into CASSWDRGREGGYTF.